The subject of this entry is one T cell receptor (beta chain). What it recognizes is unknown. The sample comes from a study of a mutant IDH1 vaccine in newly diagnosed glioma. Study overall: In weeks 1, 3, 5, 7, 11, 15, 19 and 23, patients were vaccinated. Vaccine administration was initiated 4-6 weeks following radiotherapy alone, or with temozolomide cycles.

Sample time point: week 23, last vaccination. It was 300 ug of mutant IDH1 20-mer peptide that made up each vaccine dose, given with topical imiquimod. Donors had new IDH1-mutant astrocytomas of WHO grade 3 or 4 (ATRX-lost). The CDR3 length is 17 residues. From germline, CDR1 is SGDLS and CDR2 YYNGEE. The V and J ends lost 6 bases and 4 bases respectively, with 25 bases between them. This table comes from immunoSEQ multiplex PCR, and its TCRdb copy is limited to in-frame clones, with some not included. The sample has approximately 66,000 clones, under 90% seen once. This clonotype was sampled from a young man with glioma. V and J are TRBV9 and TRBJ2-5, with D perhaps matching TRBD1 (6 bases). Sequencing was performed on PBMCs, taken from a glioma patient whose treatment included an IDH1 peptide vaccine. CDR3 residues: CASIPLPNSQGLETQYF. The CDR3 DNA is TGTGCCAGCATACCCCTCCCCAATTCCCAGGGGTTAGAGACCCAGTACTTC.